The 17 T cell receptor beta chains given below trace back to one sample, sequenced in a study of shared clonotypes between healthy human individuals. Profiled with immunoSEQ multiplex PCR; TCRdb holds only in-frame clones, not every one. The table has more than 1 million clones, around three quarters seen once. Specimen: memory CD4+ T cells from PBMCs. Noted subset: CD45RA-negative fraction. The receptors were sampled from a man in his late teens or twenties in good health. Some clones in this sample may be carry-over from other donors' samples.

In the case of this clone: A junction boundary mismatches the germline segment, possibly from a read error. The same CDR3 also results from other DNA sequences found in this sample. The V call is TRBV2, the J call TRBJ2-7; 7 bases are shared with TRBD2. Germline assignment: CDR1 SNHLY and CDR2 FYNNEI. The length of the CDR3 is 16 residues. CDR3 sequence reads: CASSVSSGMGSYEQYF. In DNA form, the CDR3 reads TGCGCCAGCAGTGTATCCAGCGGGATGGGGTCCTACGAGCAGTACTTC.

To note about this clone: A junction boundary mismatches the germline segment, possibly from a read error. The V gene is TRBV30, the J gene TRBJ1-3; the D gene is possibly TRBD1 (5 bases). Germline lookup yields CDR1 GTSNPN and CDR2 SVGIG (reference sequence). The CDR3 runs to 12 residues. CDR3 in amino acids: CAWSGGGSTIYF. CDR3 DNA: TGTGCCTGGAGTGGCGGGGGAAGCACCATATATTTT.

Comment on this clone: Within the sample, other DNA sequences also encode this same CDR3. The chain employs TRBV2 and TRBJ2-7, with 11 positions matching TRBD2. Looked up from germline, CDR1 is SNHLY and CDR2 is FYNNEI. With V trimmed by 6 bases and J by 1 base, 5 bases remained unmatched. The CDR3 sequence is 15 residues long. DNA of the CDR3: TGTGCCAGCAGCCCCACTAGCGGGAGATCCTACGAGCAGTACTTC. Translating it yields CASSPTSGRSYEQYF.

The chain couples TRBV30 to TRBJ2-7; D unresolved. The V end lost 2 bases, the J end lost 2 bases, and 7 bases lay between the germline ends. The CDR3 extends over 12 amino acids. CDR1 and CDR2 (germline): GTSNPN, SVGIG (reference sequence). CDR3 residues: CAWSSSAYEQYF. The CDR3 DNA sequence: TGTGCCTGGAGTTCCAGTGCCTACGAGCAGTACTTC.

The chain carries TRBV21-1 and TRBJ1-3. TRBV21-1 counts as a pseudogene. The CDR3 covers 13 residues. The CDR3 nucleotides read TGTGCCAGCAGCAAGAGGGAGCGGGACACCATATATTTT. Translating gives CASSKRERDTIYF.

A word on this clone: In the same sample, other DNA sequences code for this CDR3. The rearrangement links TRBV6-1 to TRBJ2-7, with 7 bases that match TRBD2. V was pared by 3 bases and J by 3 bases, with 5 bases of the junction left unmatched. The length of the CDR3 is 14 residues. In germline, CDR1 is MNHNS, CDR2 SASEGT. CDR3 nucleotide sequence: TGTGCCAGCAGTGAGGGGGGACTAAACTACGAGCAGTACTTC. Its translation is CASSEGGLNYEQYF.

The chain recombines TRBV6-1 with TRBJ2-7, with 9 bases matching TRBD1. This CDR3 is built from 13 residues. CDR1 is MNHNS, CDR2 SASEGT, per germline. V was clipped by 9 bases and J by 5 bases; unmatched bases: 8. CDR3 nucleotide sequence: TGTGCCAGTCTACAGGGGGCGAAGAACGAGCAGTACTTC. It codes for CASLQGAKNEQYF.

The chain couples TRBV7-9 to TRBJ1-1; D is unclear. The germline CDR1 and CDR2 sequences are SEHNR and FQNEAQ (reference sequence). Trimming removed 7 bases at V and 1 base at J, with 16 bases between. The CDR3 loop spans 15 amino acids. The CDR3 sequence is CASTIFRGRNTEAFF. The CDR3 DNA follows: TGTGCCAGCACCATTTTTCGAGGGAGGAACACTGAAGCTTTCTTT.

This clone was counted once. A read error is possible here, since a much larger clone lies one base away. The rearrangement joins TRBV5-1 to TRBJ2-3, with TRBD2 matching over 9 bases. CDR3 size: 15 residues. J was trimmed by 0 bases and V by 4 bases; bases with no gene match: 3. The germline V gene has CDR1 SGHRS and CDR2 YFSETQ. CDR3 nucleotide sequence: TGCGCCAGCAGCACCGGGACTAGCAGCACAGATACGCAGTATTTT. It yields the protein CASSTGTSSTDTQYF.

J is TRBJ2-2 and V is TRBV29-1; 8 bases are a match to TRBD1. The CDR3 length is 14 residues. V shed 6 bases and J 5 bases; nucleotides not matched to a gene: 8. The germline gives CDR1 SQVTM, CDR2 ANQGSEA. As DNA, the CDR3 is TGCAGCGTCCAGACAGGGGTCAAAACCGGGGAGCTGTTTTTT. This translates into CSVQTGVKTGELFF.

The chain is built from TRBV27 and TRBJ1-1; no firm D call. The CDR3 sequence is 14 residues long. Per the germline V gene, CDR1 is MNHEY and CDR2 is SMNVEV (reference sequence). V lost 5 bases, J lost 0 bases, and 10 bases lay in between. The CDR3 coding sequence is TGTGCCAGCAGTCTGAAGCGGATGAACACTGAAGCTTTCTTT. Amino acid sequence: CASSLKRMNTEAFF.

The CDR3 region is CASSLPVGSQETQYF. CDR3 nucleotide sequence: TGTGCCAGCAGTTTACCGGTTGGTAGCCAAGAGACCCAGTACTTC. The chain is built from TRBV28 and TRBJ2-5; D gene uncertain. Trimming removed 2 bases at V and 1 base at J, with 11 bases between. Germline assignment: CDR1 MDHEN and CDR2 SYDVKM. The CDR3 has 15 amino acids.

In regard to this clone: A much larger clone sits a single nucleotide away, making a read error possible. V usage is TRBV6-1 and J usage is TRBJ2-1; no clear D gene. The V gene's germline CDR1 is MNHNS and CDR2 SASEGT. The CDR3 totals 13 residues. CDR3 sequence: CASGDNLVAEQFF. The CDR3 nucleotides read TGTGCCAGCGGTGATAATCTGGTGGCTGAGCAGTTCTTC.

This clone was counted between two and nine times. This sequence joins TRBV4-2 and TRBJ2-7; 9 bases map to TRBD1. Germline CDR1 and CDR2: LGHNA and YNFKEQ. The CDR3 sequence is 15 residues long. J gave up 4 bases and V 2 bases, and 6 bases lay outside the gene matches. The CDR3 sequence is CASSQLLGQGYEQYF. DNA of the CDR3: TGTGCCAGCAGCCAATTACTGGGACAGGGATACGAGCAGTACTTC.

CDR3 coding DNA: TGTGCCAGCAGATATGAAGAGACCCAGTACTTC. Its protein product is CASRYEETQYF. The chain is built from TRBV28 and TRBJ2-5; D remains unclear. The V and J ends lost 6 bases and 3 bases respectively, with 5 bases between them. Germline V gives CDR1 MDHEN, CDR2 SYDVKM. This CDR3 comprises 11 residues.

There are a few counts of this clone. The rearrangement links TRBV5-1 to TRBJ2-1; TRBD2 is a possible D gene (6 bases). The germline CDR1 and CDR2 sequences are SGHRS and YFSETQ. The length of the CDR3 is 15 residues. V was pared by 4 bases and J by 5 bases, with 16 bases between. CDR3: CASSPPGVADNEQFF. For the CDR3, the DNA is TGCGCCAGCAGCCCTCCGGGGGTAGCGGACAATGAGCAGTTCTTC.

CDR3 in DNA: TGCAAAGCATCATACAATGAGCAGTTCTTC. It translates to CKASYNEQFF. J is TRBJ2-1 and V is TRBV20-1; D is unclear. This CDR3 contains 10 residues. From germline, CDR1 is DFQATT and CDR2 SNEGSKA (reference sequence).